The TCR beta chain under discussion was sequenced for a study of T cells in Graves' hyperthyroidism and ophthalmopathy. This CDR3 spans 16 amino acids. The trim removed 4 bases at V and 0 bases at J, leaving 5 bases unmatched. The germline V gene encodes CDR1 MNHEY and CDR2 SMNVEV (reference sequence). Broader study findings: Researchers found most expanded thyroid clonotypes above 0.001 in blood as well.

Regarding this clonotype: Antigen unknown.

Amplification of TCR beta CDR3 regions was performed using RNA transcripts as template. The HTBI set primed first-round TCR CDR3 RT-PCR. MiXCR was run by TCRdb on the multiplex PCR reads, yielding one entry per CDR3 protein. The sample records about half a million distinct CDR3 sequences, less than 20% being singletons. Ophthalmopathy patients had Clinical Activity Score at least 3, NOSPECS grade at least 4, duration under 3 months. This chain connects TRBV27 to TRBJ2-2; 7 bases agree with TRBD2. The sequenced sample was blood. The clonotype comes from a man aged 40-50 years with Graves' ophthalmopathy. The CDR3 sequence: CASSSLAETNTGELFF. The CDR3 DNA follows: TGTGCCAGCAGTTCGCTAGCGGAGACGAACACCGGGGAGCTGTTTTTT.